The T cell receptor (beta chain) under discussion was sequenced for a study of CD8+CD57+ T cells in acquired aplastic anemia. CDR3 length: 13 residues. Losses at the gene ends were 2 bases for V and 7 bases for J; bases not matched to a gene: 4. The germline gives CDR1 DFQATT, CDR2 SNEGSKA (reference sequence). Those patients picked for sequencing had displayed CD8+CD57+ cell expansion on flow cytometry. The template used for profiling TCR beta VDJ and CDR3 was genomic DNA. TCRdb used MiXCR to reprocess the reads, holding one entry per CDR3 protein. The repertoire holds about 150,000 distinct CDR3 sequences, with about 50% as singletons.

The V gene is TRBV20-1, the J gene TRBJ2-1; the match to TRBD1 covers 8 bases. This TCR was sampled from a human donor with aplastic anemia. What was sequenced was sorted CD4+, CD8+, or CD8+CD57+ T cells (not recorded which) from PBMCs. The CDR3: CSARRRDRNEQFF. DNA for the CDR3: TGCAGTGCTAGACGCAGGGACAGGAATGAGCAGTTCTTC.